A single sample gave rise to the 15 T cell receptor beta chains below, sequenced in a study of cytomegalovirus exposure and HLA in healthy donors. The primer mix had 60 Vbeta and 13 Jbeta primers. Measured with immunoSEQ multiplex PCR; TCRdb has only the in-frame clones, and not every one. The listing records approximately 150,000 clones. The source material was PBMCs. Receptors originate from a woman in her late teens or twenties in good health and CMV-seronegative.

This CDR3 is CAWSLAGVGETQYF. The CDR3, as DNA: TGTGCCTGGAGCCTAGCGGGAGTCGGAGAGACCCAGTACTTC. The chain is built from TRBV30 and TRBJ2-5, with TRBD2 identical over 10 bases. The CDR3 covers 14 residues. Germline V lookup: CDR1 GTSNPN, CDR2 SVGIG (reference sequence). The V gene end was trimmed by 3 bases and the J gene end by 4 bases; junction bases not matched to a gene: 5.

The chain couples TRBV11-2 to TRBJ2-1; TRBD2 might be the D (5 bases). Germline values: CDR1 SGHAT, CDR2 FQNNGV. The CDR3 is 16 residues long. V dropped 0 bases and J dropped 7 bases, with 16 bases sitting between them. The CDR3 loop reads CASSLDPASTRNEQFF. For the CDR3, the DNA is TGTGCCAGCAGCTTAGATCCGGCTAGCACTCGTAATGAGCAGTTCTTC.

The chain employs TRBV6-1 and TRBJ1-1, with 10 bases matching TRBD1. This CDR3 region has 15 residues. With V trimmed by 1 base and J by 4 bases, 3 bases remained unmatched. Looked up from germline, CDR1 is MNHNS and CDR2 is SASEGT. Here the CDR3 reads CASSEVGTGVTEAFF. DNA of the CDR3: TGTGCCAGCAGTGAAGTCGGGACAGGGGTCACTGAAGCTTTCTTT.

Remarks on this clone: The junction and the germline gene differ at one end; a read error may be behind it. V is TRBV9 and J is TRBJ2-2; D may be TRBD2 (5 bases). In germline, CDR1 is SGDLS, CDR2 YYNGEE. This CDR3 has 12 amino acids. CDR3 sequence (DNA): TGTGCCAGCGGAATAGGTACCGGGGAGCCGTTTTTT. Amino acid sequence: CASGIGTGEPFF.

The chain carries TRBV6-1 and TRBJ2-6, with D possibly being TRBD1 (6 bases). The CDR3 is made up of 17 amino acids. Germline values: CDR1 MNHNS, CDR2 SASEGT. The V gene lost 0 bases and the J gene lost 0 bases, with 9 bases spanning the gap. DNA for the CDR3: TGTGCCAGCAGTGAAGCGGGACATCACTCTGGGGCCAACGTCCTGACTTTC. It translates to CASSEAGHHSGANVLTF.

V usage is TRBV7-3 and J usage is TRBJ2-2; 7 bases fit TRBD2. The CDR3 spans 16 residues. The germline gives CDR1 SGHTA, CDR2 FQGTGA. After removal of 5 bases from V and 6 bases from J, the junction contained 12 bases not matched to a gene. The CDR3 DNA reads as TGTGCCAGCAGCCGAAGGGGAGGGAATACGGCCGGGGAGCTGTTTTTT. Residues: CASSRRGGNTAGELFF.

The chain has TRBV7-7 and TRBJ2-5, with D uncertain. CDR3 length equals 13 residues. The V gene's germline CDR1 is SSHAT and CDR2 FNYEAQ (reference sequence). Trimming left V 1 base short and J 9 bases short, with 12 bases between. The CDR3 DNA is TGTGCCAGCAGCTTAGAGACTTACGGGTCCCAGTACTTC. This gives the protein CASSLETYGSQYF.

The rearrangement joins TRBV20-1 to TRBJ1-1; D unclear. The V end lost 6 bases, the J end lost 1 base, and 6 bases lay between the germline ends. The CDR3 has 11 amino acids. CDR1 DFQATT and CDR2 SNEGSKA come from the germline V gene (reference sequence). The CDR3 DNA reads TGCAGTGCGAGGGAGAACACTGAAGCTTTCTTT. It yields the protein CSARENTEAFF.

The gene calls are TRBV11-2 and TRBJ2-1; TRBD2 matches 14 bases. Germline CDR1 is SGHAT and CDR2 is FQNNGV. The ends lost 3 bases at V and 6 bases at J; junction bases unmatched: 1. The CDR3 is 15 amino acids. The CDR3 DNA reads TGTGCCAGCAGCTTTGGACTAGCGGGAGGCAATGAGCAGTTCTTC. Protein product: CASSFGLAGGNEQFF.

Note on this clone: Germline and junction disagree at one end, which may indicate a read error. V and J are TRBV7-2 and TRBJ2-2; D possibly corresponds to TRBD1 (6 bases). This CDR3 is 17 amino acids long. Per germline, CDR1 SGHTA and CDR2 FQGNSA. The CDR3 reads CASSAPPGALNAGELFF. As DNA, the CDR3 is TGTGCCAGCAGCGCCCCCCCAGGGGCCCTGAACGCCGGGGAGCTGTTTTTT.

This chain's CDR3 is CASSAGGSGQETQYF. The DNA for the CDR3 is TGTGCCAGCAGCGCGGGGGGGAGTGGGCAAGAGACCCAGTACTTC. The chain employs TRBV7-3 and TRBJ2-5, with 9 bases lining up with TRBD2. The ends lost 5 bases at V and 2 bases at J; junction bases unmatched: 6. CDR3 length: 15 amino acids. Germline assignment: CDR1 SGHTA and CDR2 FQGTGA.

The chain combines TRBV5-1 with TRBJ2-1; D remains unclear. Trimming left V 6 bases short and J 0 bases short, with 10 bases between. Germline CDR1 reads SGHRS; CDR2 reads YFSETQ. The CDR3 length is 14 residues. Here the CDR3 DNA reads TGCGCCAGCACTAAAGAGAGCTCCTACAATGAGCAGTTCTTC. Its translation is CASTKESSYNEQFF.

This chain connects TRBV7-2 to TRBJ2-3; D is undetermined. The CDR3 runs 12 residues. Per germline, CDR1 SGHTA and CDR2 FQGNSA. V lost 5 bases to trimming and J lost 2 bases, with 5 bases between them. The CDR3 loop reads CASSLITDTQYF. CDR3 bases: TGTGCCAGCAGCCTTATCACAGATACGCAGTATTTT.

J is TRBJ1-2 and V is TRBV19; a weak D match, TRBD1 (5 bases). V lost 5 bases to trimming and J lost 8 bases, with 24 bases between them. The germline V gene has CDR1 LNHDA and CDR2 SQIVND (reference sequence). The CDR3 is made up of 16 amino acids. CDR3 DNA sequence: TGTGCCAGTAGTCCGCGGGACGGACCGGGCCTTAGGGGCTACACCTTC. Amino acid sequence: CASSPRDGPGLRGYTF.

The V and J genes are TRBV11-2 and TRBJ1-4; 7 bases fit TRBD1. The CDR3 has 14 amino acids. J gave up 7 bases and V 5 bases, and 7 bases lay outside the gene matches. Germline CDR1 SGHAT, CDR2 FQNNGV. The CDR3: CASSLPTGVEKLFF. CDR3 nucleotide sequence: TGTGCCAGCAGCCTGCCTACAGGGGTTGAAAAACTGTTTTTT.